These 32 T cell receptor beta chains came from one sample sequenced in a study of shared clonotypes between healthy human individuals. Measured with immunoSEQ multiplex PCR; TCRdb has only the in-frame clones, and not every one. The data hold under 1,900,000 clones, with approximately 98.5% observed a single time. Sequencing was done on a sample of naive CD4+ T cells sorted from blood. Regarding subset: CD45RA+ positively selected. All receptors derive from a man younger than 40 in good health.

The V call is TRBV13, the J call TRBJ2-7; maybe TRBD1 (6 bases). Germline V lookup: CDR1 PRHDT, CDR2 FYEKMQ (reference sequence). The germline V and J ends were trimmed by 2 bases and 3 bases, with 14 bases remaining between them. The CDR3 sequence is 15 residues long. CDR3 amino acids: CASSLRDTRYYEQYF. CDR3 DNA: TGTGCCAGCAGCTTACGGGACACCCGGTACTACGAGCAGTACTTC.

This chain links TRBV2 with TRBJ2-7; D is unresolved. CDR1 is SNHLY, CDR2 FYNNEI, per germline. The CDR3 covers 12 residues. The V end was cut by 4 bases, the J end by 3 bases, with 7 bases between. CDR3 loop: CASSGVYYEQYF. CDR3 DNA: TGTGCCAGCAGTGGGGTCTACTACGAGCAGTACTTC.

V usage is TRBV9 and J usage is TRBJ2-1, with 9 bases aligning to TRBD1. V was pared by 0 bases and J by 5 bases, with 9 bases of the junction left unmatched. CDR1 and CDR2 (germline): SGDLS, YYNGEE. The CDR3 has 17 amino acids. The CDR3 bases are TGTGCCAGCAGCGTAGAATTGCGGGACAGGGTAAACAATGAGCAGTTCTTC. Amino acid sequence: CASSVELRDRVNNEQFF.

This rearrangement joins TRBV6-1 to TRBJ2-1, with a tentative D call TRBD1 (5 bases). This CDR3 is built from 15 residues. CDR1 MNHNS and CDR2 SASEGT come from the germline V gene. With 5 bases removed from V and 3 bases from J, the gap between germline ends came to 14 bases. The CDR3 is CASSQSATDYNEQFF. DNA for the CDR3: TGTGCCAGCAGTCAATCGGCGACAGACTACAATGAGCAGTTCTTC.

The rearrangement uses TRBV5-1 and TRBJ2-1, with 7 bases fitting TRBD2. Germline CDR1 is SGHRS and CDR2 is YFSETQ. This CDR3 has 17 amino acids. With 1 base clipped from V and 0 bases from J, the junction kept 7 bases outside the gene matches. This CDR3 is CASSLSSGLISYNEQFF. The CDR3 DNA reads as TGCGCCAGCAGCTTGAGTAGCGGGTTAATCTCCTACAATGAGCAGTTCTTC.

The chain is built from TRBV4-1 and TRBJ1-1; the D gene is possibly TRBD1 (6 bases). Germline V CDR1 and CDR2: MGHRA, YSYEKL. V dropped 1 base and J dropped 5 bases, with 14 bases sitting between them. CDR3 length: 15 amino acids. The CDR3 spells CASSQALQGATEAFF. CDR3 bases: TGCGCCAGCAGCCAAGCTTTACAGGGAGCAACTGAAGCTTTCTTT.

This chain connects TRBV5-1 to TRBJ1-2; unclear D gene. The CDR3 consists of 17 residues. V lost 2 bases and J 6 bases, leaving 23 bases between the germline ends. Germline V gene sequence: CDR1 SGHRS, CDR2 YFSETQ. As DNA, the CDR3 is TGCGCCAGCAGCTTTCGGCCAGGTGCCGCTCTCATCAATGGCTACACCTTC. Translating gives CASSFRPGAALINGYTF.

V usage is TRBV28 and J usage is TRBJ1-1, with 8 nucleotides matching TRBD1. This CDR3 is built from 15 residues. Germline CDR1 reads MDHEN; CDR2 reads SYDVKM. V lost 4 bases and J lost 0; bases outside the gene matches: 4. Here the CDR3 DNA reads TGTGCCAGCAGTTCAGGGGGCGCTTTGAACACTGAAGCTTTCTTT. The encoded protein is CASSSGGALNTEAFF.

This sequence joins TRBV7-9 and TRBJ2-2, with D possibly being TRBD1 (6 bases). Germline loops: CDR1 SEHNR, CDR2 FQNEAQ (reference sequence). The CDR3 length is 15 residues. V lost 6 bases to trimming and J lost 4 bases, with 15 bases between them. CDR3 amino acids: CASRPTGYGTGELFF. DNA of the CDR3: TGTGCCAGCAGGCCTACAGGGTATGGCACCGGGGAGCTGTTTTTT. Full variable domain (missing parts from reference TRBV7-9 and TRBJ2-2): DTGVSQNPRHKITKRGQNVTFRCDPISEHNRLYWYRQTLGQGPEFLTYFQNEAQLEKSRLLSDRFSAERPKGSFSTLEIQRTEQGDSAMYLCASRPTGYGTGELFFGEGSRLTVL.

The rearrangement joins TRBV5-6 to TRBJ2-3, with 9 bases identical to TRBD2. This CDR3 spans 16 amino acids. Per the germline V gene, CDR1 is SGHDT and CDR2 is YYEEEE. Trimming cost V 4 bases and J 2 bases; bases outside gene matches: 8. CDR3 sequence: CASSKFSGSLTDTQYF. The CDR3, as DNA: TGTGCCAGCAGCAAATTTAGCGGGAGCCTCACAGATACGCAGTATTTT.

The rearrangement joins TRBV18 to TRBJ1-1; the D is unclear. CDR3 length equals 14 residues. Germline loops: CDR1 KGHSH, CDR2 LQKENI. The V end lost 1 base, the J end lost 5 bases, and 11 bases lay between the germline ends. CDR3 coding DNA: TGTGCCAGCTCACCACAGGGCATGGGGACTGAAGCTTTCTTT. Encoded protein: CASSPQGMGTEAFF.

The chain links TRBV5-1 to TRBJ2-3; 7 bases fit TRBD1. From germline, CDR1 is SGHRS and CDR2 YFSETQ. J gave up 4 bases and V 0 bases, and 5 bases lay outside the gene matches. The CDR3 extends over 15 amino acids. DNA for the CDR3: TGCGCCAGCAGCTTGGAAAGACAGGGAGCAGATACGCAGTATTTT. It codes for CASSLERQGADTQYF.

Of note for this clone: Sequence at one end of the junction differs from germline and may be a read error. J is TRBJ2-7 and V is TRBV6-5, with D perhaps matching TRBD1 or TRBD2 (5 bases each). Germline V lookup: CDR1 MNHEY, CDR2 SVGAGI. The CDR3 spans 16 residues. Written as DNA, the CDR3 is TGTGCCAGCAGATACTTGAAGGGTCAGGGCTCGGGGGAGCAGTACTTC. It specifies CASRYLKGQGSGEQYF.

V is TRBV6-5 and J is TRBJ1-1; D remains unclear. This CDR3 comprises 15 residues. V lost 2 bases and J 0 bases, leaving 10 bases between the germline ends. CDR1 is MNHEY, CDR2 SVGAGI, per germline. CDR3 in amino acids: CASSYGGGLNTEAFF. The DNA of the CDR3 is TGTGCCAGCAGTTACGGTGGAGGGTTGAACACTGAAGCTTTCTTT.

The chain links TRBV7-8 to TRBJ1-5, with 7 bases identical to TRBD1. Germline V gene data show CDR1 as SGHVS and CDR2 as FQNEAQ. The CDR3 sequence is 15 residues long. V dropped 3 bases and J dropped 6; count of bases not matched to a gene: 8. DNA of the CDR3: TGTGCCAGCAGCTTTGGGGACAGTTCTTTTCAGCCCCAGCATTTT. Its protein product is CASSFGDSSFQPQHF. Filled out from reference TRBV7-8 and TRBJ1-5, the complete variable domain reads GAGVSQSPRYKVAKRGQDVALRCDPISGHVSLFWYQQALGQGPEFLTYFQNEAQLDKSGLPSDRFFAERPEGSVSTLKIQRTQQEDSAVYLCASSFGDSSFQPQHFGDGTRLSIL.

The gene calls are TRBV19 and TRBJ2-7, with D tentatively TRBD1 (5 bases). V lost 5 bases and J lost 3, with 11 bases in between. Looked up from germline, CDR1 is LNHDA and CDR2 is SQIVND (reference sequence). There are 13 residues in the CDR3. CDR3 DNA sequence: TGTGCCAGTAGTTGGGGCGGAAACTACGAGCAGTACTTC. Translation: CASSWGGNYEQYF.

The CDR3 coding sequence is TGTGCCAGCAGCTTGGGTTTGGGGGCCAACACCGGGGAGCTGTTTTTT. As protein: CASSLGLGANTGELFF. The chain has TRBV5-4 and TRBJ2-2, with D possibly TRBD1 on 6 matching bases. CDR1 is SGHNT and CDR2 is YYREEE in the germline V gene (reference sequence). Trimming took off 0 bases at V and 2 bases at J, with 11 bases between the two ends. The CDR3 is made up of 16 amino acids.

This chain connects TRBV18 to TRBJ1-5; D not resolved. Germline lookup yields CDR1 KGHSH and CDR2 LQKENI. This CDR3 is 15 amino acids long. V lost 3 bases to trimming and J lost 0 bases, with 9 bases between them. CDR3 sequence reads: CASSPSGPSNQPQHF. The CDR3, as DNA: TGTGCCAGCTCACCCTCAGGTCCTAGCAATCAGCCCCAGCATTTT.

The genes are TRBV7-6 and TRBJ1-3; 7 bases align to TRBD1. V was pared by 0 bases and J by 2 bases, with 4 bases of the junction left unmatched. The CDR3 has 16 amino acids. Looked up from germline, CDR1 is SGHVS and CDR2 is FNYEAQ. CDR3 in amino acids: CASSLASGGPGNTIYF. Here the CDR3 DNA reads TGTGCCAGCAGCTTAGCCTCAGGGGGACCTGGAAACACCATATATTTT.

The chain joins TRBV7-2 to TRBJ2-1; D is unresolved. V lost 4 bases and J lost 9, with 13 bases in between. This CDR3 has 13 residues. Germline V gives CDR1 SGHTA, CDR2 FQGNSA. CDR3 nucleotide sequence: TGTGCCAGCAGCTCCGAAATGGTCGGTGAGCAGTTCTTC. Translating gives CASSSEMVGEQFF.

The rearrangement uses TRBV7-9 and TRBJ2-7, with 8 bases fitting TRBD2. The CDR3 extends over 14 amino acids. V dropped 3 bases and J dropped 1; count of bases not matched to a gene: 2. From germline, CDR1 is SEHNR and CDR2 FQNEAQ (reference sequence). CDR3 loop: CASSLTSASYEQYF. The CDR3 DNA reads TGTGCCAGCAGCTTGACTAGCGCATCCTACGAGCAGTACTTC. Drawing the rest from reference TRBV7-9 and TRBJ2-7, the complete variable domain is DTGVSQNPRHKITKRGQNVTFRCDPISEHNRLYWYRQTLGQGPEFLTYFQNEAQLEKSRLLSDRFSAERPKGSFSTLEIQRTEQGDSAMYLCASSLTSASYEQYFGPGTRLTVT.

The CDR3 protein is CASSPSGSDTQYF. The CDR3 region has the DNA TGTGCCAGCTCACCATCCGGGTCAGATACGCAGTATTTT. The chain carries TRBV18 and TRBJ2-3; D remains ambiguous. V was trimmed by 2 bases and J by 4 bases, leaving 7 bases between them. The CDR3 loop spans 13 amino acids. CDR1 KGHSH and CDR2 LQKENI come from the germline V gene.

The chain joins TRBV9 to TRBJ2-1; 7 bases line up with TRBD2. CDR1 is SGDLS, CDR2 YYNGEE, per germline. CDR3 length equals 17 residues. Germline trimming cut 0 bases from V and 3 bases from J; bases unmatched to any gene: 9. CDR3 residues: CASSVGPQRDVYNEQFF. DNA of the CDR3: TGTGCCAGCAGCGTAGGGCCCCAGCGGGACGTCTACAATGAGCAGTTCTTC. Combining the CDR3 with reference TRBV9 and TRBJ2-1 gives the whole variable domain DSGVTQTPKHLITATGQRVTLRCSPRSGDLSVYWYQQSLDQGLQFLIQYYNGEERAKGNILERFSAQQFPDLHSELNLSSLELGDSALYFCASSVGPQRDVYNEQFFGPGTRLTVL.

In this sample, this clone turned up once. The genes are TRBV27 and TRBJ2-4, with no clear D. In germline, CDR1 is MNHEY, CDR2 SMNVEV (reference sequence). V was trimmed by 6 bases and J by 5 bases, leaving 11 bases between them. This CDR3 is built from 13 residues. CDR3 region: CASRVRAENIQYF. DNA for the CDR3: TGTGCCAGCAGGGTCCGGGCGGAAAACATTCAGTACTTC.

The chain couples TRBV6-1 to TRBJ2-7; D unresolved. Germline V lookup: CDR1 MNHNS, CDR2 SASEGT. V dropped 7 bases and J dropped 3 bases, with 16 bases sitting between them. The CDR3 runs 14 residues. The CDR3 sequence: CASKRADINYEQYF. CDR3 sequence (DNA): TGTGCCAGCAAAAGGGCCGACATCAACTACGAGCAGTACTTC.

The chain carries TRBV11-2 and TRBJ2-3; 8 positions match TRBD2. The CDR3 runs to 14 residues. CDR1 and CDR2 from the germline V gene are SGHAT and FQNNGV. J lost 4 bases, V lost 3 bases, and 3 bases had no gene match. Here the CDR3 reads CASSFGTSADTQYF. CDR3 nucleotide sequence: TGTGCCAGCAGCTTTGGGACTAGTGCAGATACGCAGTATTTT.

The chain has TRBV10-1 and TRBJ1-1, with TRBD1 identical over 9 bases. CDR3 size: 14 residues. Germline V gives CDR1 WNHNN, CDR2 SYGVQD (reference sequence). V lost 0 bases, J lost 10 bases, and 6 bases stayed unmatched. The CDR3 DNA sequence: TGCGCCAGCAGTGAGTCTGGGACAGGGCTAGGAGCTTTCTTT. It translates to CASSESGTGLGAFF.

The chain is built from TRBV5-1 and TRBJ1-1; 7 bases are shared with TRBD1. V trimming: 0 bases; J trimming: 12 bases; junction bases outside the gene matches: 11. This CDR3 contains 14 residues. CDR1 is SGHRS and CDR2 is YFSETQ in the germline V gene. CDR3 bases: TGCGCCAGCAGCTTGGGAGACAGGGAAGTGAAGACTTTCTTT. It is translated as CASSLGDREVKTFF.

Concerning this clone itself: This sample includes further DNA sequences coding for the same CDR3. The chain couples TRBV7-9 to TRBJ2-3; no clear D. Trimming took 1 base from V and 5 from J, leaving 4 bases between them. This CDR3 has 12 residues. CDR1 is SEHNR, CDR2 FQNEAQ, per germline (reference sequence). CDR3 loop: CASSLGLDTQYF. Here the CDR3 DNA reads TGTGCCAGCAGCTTAGGGCTAGATACGCAGTATTTT.

This chain connects TRBV28 to TRBJ2-1; TRBD1 or TRBD2 may be the D gene (5 bases each). The CDR3 is 16 amino acids. V shed 0 bases and J shed 0 bases, with 9 bases lying between them. Germline assignment: CDR1 MDHEN and CDR2 SYDVKM. This chain's CDR3 is CASSLWRGSSYNEQFF. The CDR3 DNA sequence: TGTGCCAGCAGTTTATGGAGGGGTTCCTCCTACAATGAGCAGTTCTTC.

This rearrangement joins TRBV7-9 to TRBJ2-1; 13 nucleotides line up with TRBD2. The CDR3 is 18 amino acids. CDR1 is SEHNR, CDR2 FQNEAQ, per germline (reference sequence). Unmatched junction bases numbered 15, after V lost 5 bases and J lost 8 bases. CDR3 in DNA: TGTGCCAGCAGCCACCGTAGACTAGCGGGAGGCTCCTCCGATGAGCAGTTCTTC. The encoded protein is CASSHRRLAGGSSDEQFF.

V and J are TRBV18 and TRBJ1-5; D is possibly TRBD1 (5 bases). The V end was cut by 6 bases, the J end by 1 base, with 16 bases between. Germline assignment: CDR1 KGHSH and CDR2 LQKENI. CDR3 length: 16 amino acids. This chain's CDR3 is CASSLDRGTSNQPQHF. The CDR3 region has the DNA TGTGCCAGCTCTCTGGACCGGGGGACGAGCAATCAGCCCCAGCATTTT.